A selection of T cell receptor beta chains follows, all from one sample in a study of monozygotic twins with inflammatory bowel disease. From its re-call of the 5' RACE reads, TCRdb lists each CDR3 protein once, without DNA. In total, the table holds about 140,000 distinct CDR3 sequences. Sequencing input: blood. The receptors stem from a human donor with ulcerative colitis or Crohn's disease, or a healthy co-twin of an affected twin (not recorded which). Both conserved end residues are part of each CDR3.

j_gene: TRBJ2-7; v_gene: TRBV28; len: 13; CDR3aa: CATKEAGGVEQYF
j_gene: TRBJ2-1; v_gene: TRBV14; len: 14; CDR3aa: CASSQRQGASISHF
j_gene: TRBJ2-7; v_gene: TRBV9; len: 17; CDR3aa: CASSVDGLAFYSYEQYF
j_gene: TRBJ2-7; v_gene: TRBV24-1; len: 15; CDR3aa: CATSDLGVGPHEQYF
j_gene: TRBJ1-1; v_gene: TRBV18; len: 16; CDR3aa: CASSPLSRDMHTEAFF
j_gene: TRBJ2-2; v_gene: TRBV5-1; len: 14; CDR3aa: CASSAPGVTGELFF
j_gene: TRBJ2-1; v_gene: TRBV18; len: 14; CDR3aa: CASSPPRSYNEQFF
j_gene: TRBJ2-7; v_gene: TRBV4-1; len: 15; CDR3aa: CASRQTGTGAYEQYF
j_gene: TRBJ1-1; v_gene: TRBV18; len: 11; CDR3aa: CASSRDSKAFF
j_gene: TRBJ2-5; v_gene: TRBV7-2; len: 13; CDR3aa: CASSRHGAETQYF
j_gene: TRBJ2-3; v_gene: TRBV20-1; len: 17; CDR3aa: CSARDKEKAGRTDTQYF
j_gene: TRBJ2-2; v_gene: TRBV20-1; len: 16; CDR3aa: CSARPDALLNTGELFF
j_gene: TRBJ2-2; v_gene: TRBV4-3; len: 18; CDR3aa: CASSQVSRPSPKTGELFF
j_gene: TRBJ2-4; v_gene: TRBV5-6; len: 16; CDR3aa: CASSFGLAGGIGIQYF
j_gene: TRBJ2-6; v_gene: TRBV10-3; len: 15; CDR3aa: CAIGKQEKGANVLTF
j_gene: TRBJ1-2; v_gene: TRBV7-9; len: 15; CDR3aa: CASSLAGEGHYGYTF
j_gene: TRBJ2-1; v_gene: TRBV7-2; len: 16; CDR3aa: CASSYGQGAKYNEQFF
j_gene: TRBJ1-2; v_gene: TRBV25-1; len: 15; CDR3aa: CASSAMGGLSYGYTF
j_gene: TRBJ2-4; v_gene: TRBV5-1; len: 13; CDR3aa: CASSASQGDIQYF
j_gene: TRBJ1-1; v_gene: TRBV7-6; len: 14; CDR3aa: CASSLGQGNTEAFF
j_gene: TRBJ1-4; v_gene: TRBV18; len: 15; CDR3aa: CASSPGTVANEKLFF
j_gene: TRBJ2-7; v_gene: TRBV7-3; len: 15; CDR3aa: CASTPELAGDNEQYF
j_gene: TRBJ2-7; v_gene: TRBV3-1; len: 13; CDR3aa: CASSHPDGYEQYF
j_gene: TRBJ1-2; v_gene: TRBV12-3/TRBV12-4; len: 13; CDR3aa: CASSPYTGRDYTF
j_gene: TRBJ2-1; v_gene: TRBV19; len: 13; CDR3aa: CASSRDRGYEQFF
j_gene: TRBJ1-2; v_gene: TRBV6-1; len: 14; CDR3aa: CASSEALDSYGYTF
j_gene: TRBJ2-5; v_gene: TRBV20-1; len: 12; CDR3aa: CSASPPLATQYF
j_gene: TRBJ2-7; v_gene: TRBV20-1; len: 14; CDR3aa: CSARDGDRVHEQYF
j_gene: TRBJ1-5; v_gene: TRBV20-1; len: 14; CDR3aa: CSARATGYNQPQHF
j_gene: TRBJ2-7; v_gene: TRBV7-8; len: 16; CDR3aa: CASSLDGMTETYEQYF